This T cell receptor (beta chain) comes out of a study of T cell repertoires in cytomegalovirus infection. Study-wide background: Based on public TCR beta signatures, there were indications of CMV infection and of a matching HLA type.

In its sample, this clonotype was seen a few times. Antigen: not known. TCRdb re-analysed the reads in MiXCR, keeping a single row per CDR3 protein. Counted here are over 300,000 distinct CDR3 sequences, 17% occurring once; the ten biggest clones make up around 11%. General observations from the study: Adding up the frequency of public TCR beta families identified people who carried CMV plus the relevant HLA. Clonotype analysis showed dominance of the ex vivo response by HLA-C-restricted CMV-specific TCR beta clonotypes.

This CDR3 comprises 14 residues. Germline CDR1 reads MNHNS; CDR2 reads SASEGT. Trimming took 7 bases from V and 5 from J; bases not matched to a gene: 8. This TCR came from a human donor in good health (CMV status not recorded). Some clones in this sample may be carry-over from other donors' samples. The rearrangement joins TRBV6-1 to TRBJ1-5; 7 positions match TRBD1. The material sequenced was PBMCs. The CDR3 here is CASKATGVHQPQHF. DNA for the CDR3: TGTGCCAGCAAAGCAACAGGGGTTCATCAGCCCCAGCATTTT.